The present entry profiles one T cell receptor beta chain with its context. Its antigen is undetermined. Other DNA sequences in this sample translate to the same CDR3. The V gene lost 6 bases and the J gene lost 4 bases, with 13 bases spanning the gap. This CDR3 spans 13 amino acids. CDR1 is MNHEY, CDR2 SVGAGI, per germline. The method was immunoSEQ multiplex PCR; TCRdb's version includes in-frame clones alone and lacks a portion of them. The sample holds some 2.1 million clones; about 93% are singletons and the top ten take more than 1.5%. The sample belongs to a study of shared clonotypes between healthy human individuals. Study information: CD8 memory received one plate per donor, CD8 naive two, CD4 memory three and CD4 naive three. General observations from the study: Sharing across several donors was seen in roughly 5.2% of naive CD4 clonotypes. The small donor group covered limited genetic and exposure diversity.

Naive CD8 isolation took CD45RO-negative cells positively selected for CCR7 and excluded terminally differentiated effector memory CD45RA+ cells. Free of recent acute infections or vaccinations, the donors were healthy HIV-negative adults. This rearrangement joins TRBV6-5 to TRBJ2-7; possible D gene TRBD2, 7 bases. The clonotype comes from a young man in good health. Some clones in this sample may be carry-over from other donors' samples. The sample consisted of naive CD8+ T cells from PBMCs. The CDR3 DNA follows: TGTGCCAGCAGCCCCCGGGGGGCGTACGAGCAGTACTTC. Protein product: CASSPRGAYEQYF.